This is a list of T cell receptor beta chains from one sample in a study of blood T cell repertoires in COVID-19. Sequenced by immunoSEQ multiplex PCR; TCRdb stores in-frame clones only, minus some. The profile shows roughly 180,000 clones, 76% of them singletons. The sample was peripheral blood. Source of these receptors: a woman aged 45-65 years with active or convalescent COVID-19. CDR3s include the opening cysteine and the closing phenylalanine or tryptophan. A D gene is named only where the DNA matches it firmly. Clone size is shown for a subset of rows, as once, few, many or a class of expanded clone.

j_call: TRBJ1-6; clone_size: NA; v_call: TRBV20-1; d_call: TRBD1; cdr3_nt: TGCAGTGCTAGTACAGGGGGCCGCTATAATTCACCCCTCCACTTT; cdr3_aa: CSASTGGRYNSPLHF
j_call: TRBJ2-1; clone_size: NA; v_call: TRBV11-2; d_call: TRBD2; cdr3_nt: TGTGCCAGCAGCTGGGGGCTAGCGGGCAGCTACAATGAGCAGTTCTTC; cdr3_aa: CASSWGLAGSYNEQFF
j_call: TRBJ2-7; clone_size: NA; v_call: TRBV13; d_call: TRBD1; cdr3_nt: TGTGCCAGCAGCCTACAGGGGGCGCTTGGGTACGAGCAGTACTTC; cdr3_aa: CASSLQGALGYEQYF
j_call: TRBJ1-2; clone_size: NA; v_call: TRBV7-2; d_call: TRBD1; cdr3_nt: TGTGCCAGCAGGTCCGACAGGGGGCTGGGAGGCTACACCTTC; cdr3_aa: CASRSDRGLGGYTF
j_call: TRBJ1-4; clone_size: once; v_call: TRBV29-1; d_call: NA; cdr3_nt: TGCAGCGTAAGGACACCCAATGAAAAACTGTTTTTT; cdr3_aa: CSVRTPNEKLFF
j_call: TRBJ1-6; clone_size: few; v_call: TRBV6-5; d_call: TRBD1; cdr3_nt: TGTGCCAGCAGGACAAGGACAGGGAGCTCACCCCTCCACTTT; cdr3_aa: CASRTRTGSSPLHF
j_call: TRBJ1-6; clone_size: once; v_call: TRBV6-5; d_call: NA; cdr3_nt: TGTGCCAGCAGTTACTCGGCAGATAATTCACCCCTCCACTTT; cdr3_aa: CASSYSADNSPLHF
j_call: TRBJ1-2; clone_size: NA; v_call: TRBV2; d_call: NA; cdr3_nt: TGTGCCAGCAGGCTACCGGGGGAGGTTAACTATGGCTACACCTTC; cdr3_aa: CASRLPGEVNYGYTF
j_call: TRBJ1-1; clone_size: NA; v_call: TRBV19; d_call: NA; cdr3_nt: TGTGCCAGTAGTACGCGGAAGGACAGAATGAACACTGAAGCTTTCTTT; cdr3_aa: CASSTRKDRMNTEAFF
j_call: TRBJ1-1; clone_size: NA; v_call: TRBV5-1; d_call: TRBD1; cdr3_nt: TGCGCCAGCAGCCGCCGGGACAGGGGAAACACTGAAGCTTTCTTT; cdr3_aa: CASSRRDRGNTEAFF
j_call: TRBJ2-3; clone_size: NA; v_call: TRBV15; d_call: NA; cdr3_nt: TGTGCCACCAGCAGAGATCGGCTAGCGCCCACAGATACGCAGTATTTT; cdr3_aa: CATSRDRLAPTDTQYF
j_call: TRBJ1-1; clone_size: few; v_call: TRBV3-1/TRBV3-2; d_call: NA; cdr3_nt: TGTGCCAGCAGCCAAGGAAGAGCCCTTGAAGCTTTCTTT; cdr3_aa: CASSQGRALEAFF
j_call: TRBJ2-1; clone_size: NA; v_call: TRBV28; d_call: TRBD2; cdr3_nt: TGTGCCAGCAGTTTGAGGTGGACTAGCGGGAGGGCCGTTGAGCAGTTCTTC; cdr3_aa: CASSLRWTSGRAVEQFF
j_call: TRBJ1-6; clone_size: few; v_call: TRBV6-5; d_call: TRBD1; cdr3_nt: TGTGCCAGCCGAACAGGGGGCCTTGATTCACCCCTCCACTTT; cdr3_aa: CASRTGGLDSPLHF
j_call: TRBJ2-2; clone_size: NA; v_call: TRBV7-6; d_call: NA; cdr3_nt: TGTGCCAGCAGCCCTAGCGCAGCGAACACCGGGGAGCTGTTTTTT; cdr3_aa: CASSPSAANTGELFF
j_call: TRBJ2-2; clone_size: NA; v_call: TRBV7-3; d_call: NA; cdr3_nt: TGTGCCAGCAGTTACAGGAACACCGGGGAGCTGTTTTTT; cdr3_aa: CASSYRNTGELFF
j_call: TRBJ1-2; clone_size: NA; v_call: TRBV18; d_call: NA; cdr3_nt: TGTGCCAGCTCCCCTACGGACAGCCACGGCTACACCTTC; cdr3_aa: CASSPTDSHGYTF
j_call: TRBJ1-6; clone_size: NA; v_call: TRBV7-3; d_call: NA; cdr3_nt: TGTGCCAGCAGCCTCCTTAATTCACCCCTCCACTTT; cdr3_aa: CASSLLNSPLHF
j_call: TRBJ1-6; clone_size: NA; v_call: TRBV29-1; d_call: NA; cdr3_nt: TGCAGCGTTGAAGTGGGAGGTCAGGCGCATCAGGAACCCCTCCACTTT; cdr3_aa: CSVEVGGQAHQEPLHF
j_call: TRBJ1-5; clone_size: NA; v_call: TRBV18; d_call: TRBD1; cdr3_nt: TGTGCCAGCTCACCACCGGGACAGGGTTCAGGGAATCAGCCCCAGCATTTT; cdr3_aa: CASSPPGQGSGNQPQHF
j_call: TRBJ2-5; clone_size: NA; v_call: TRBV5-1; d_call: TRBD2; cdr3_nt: TGCGCCAGCAGCTTGGGCGGGAGTGGTCAAGAGACCCAGTACTTC; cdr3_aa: CASSLGGSGQETQYF
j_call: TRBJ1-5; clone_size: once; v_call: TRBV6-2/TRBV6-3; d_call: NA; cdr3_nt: TGTGCCAGCAGTTACTCGAGATCGGGGTTCAATCAGCCCCAGCATTTT; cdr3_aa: CASSYSRSGFNQPQHF
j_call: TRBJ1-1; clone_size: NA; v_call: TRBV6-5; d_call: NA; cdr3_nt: TGTGCCAGCAGTTACGGGGGGAGGAACACTGAAGCTTTCTTT; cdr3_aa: CASSYGGRNTEAFF